These T cell receptor beta chains were read from a single sample in a study of T-cell memory formation after mild COVID-19. MiXCR, applied by TCRdb to the 5' RACE reads, yields one record per CDR3 protein. The sample records hundreds of thousands of distinct CDR3 sequences, over 15% being singletons. Source material: PBMCs or a T cell subset sorted from them (not recorded which). The receptors originated from a man between 18 and 29 years old who had mild COVID-19 (a few samples of this study predate the infection). Cell type and time point are not known. Both conserved end residues are part of each CDR3. A D gene is named only where the DNA matches it firmly. A row's size may be missing; if present it is once, few, many or a size class.

>TRBV20-1|NA|few|TRBJ1-2
CSARADLGGYTF
TGCAGTGCTAGAGCGGACCTGGGGGGCTACACCTTC
>TRBV3-1|NA|few|TRBJ2-3
CASSQGAGDPSTDTQYF
TGTGCCAGCAGCCAAGGCGCGGGCGACCCTAGCACAGATACGCAGTATTTT
>TRBV27|TRBD1|NA|TRBJ2-5
CASSSETGAQETQYF
TGTGCCAGCAGTTCCGAGACAGGGGCGCAAGAGACCCAGTACTTC
>TRBV5-1|NA|few|TRBJ2-1
CASSFGPGDEQFF
TGCGCCAGCAGCTTTGGGCCGGGGGATGAGCAGTTCTTC
>TRBV6-2/TRBV6-3|NA|few|TRBJ1-5
CASKGWGHDNQPQHF
TGTGCCAGCAAAGGTTGGGGCCACGACAATCAGCCCCAGCATTTT
>TRBV18|TRBD2|NA|TRBJ2-1
CASSSLLAGGPNEQFF
TGTGCCAGCTCATCCCTACTAGCGGGGGGGCCGAATGAGCAGTTCTTC
>TRBV4-3|NA|few|TRBJ1-5
CASSRQDGEPQHF
TGCGCCAGCAGCCGGCAGGACGGGGAGCCCCAGCATTTT
>TRBV4-3|NA|NA|TRBJ1-2
CASSQDRGRNYGYTF
TGCGCCAGCAGCCAAGATCGGGGGCGTAACTATGGCTACACCTTC
>TRBV28|NA|NA|TRBJ1-1
CASREMNTEAFF
TGTGCCAGCAGAGAAATGAACACTGAAGCTTTCTTT
>TRBV15|NA|NA|TRBJ2-3
CATSRDGGYTDTQYF
TGTGCCACCAGCAGAGATGGTGGATACACAGATACGCAGTATTTT
>TRBV10-3|NA|NA|TRBJ2-1
CAAHKGEAYNEQFF
TGTGCCGCTCACAAGGGGGAGGCCTACAATGAGCAGTTCTTC
>TRBV7-6|NA|few|TRBJ2-7
CASSEEAGRPYEQYF
TGTGCCAGCAGCGAAGAAGCGGGCCGACCCTACGAGCAGTACTTC
>TRBV5-1|TRBD2|NA|TRBJ2-7
CASSVPRDSGFFYEQYF
TGCGCCAGCAGCGTCCCCAGGGATAGCGGGTTTTTCTACGAGCAGTACTTC
>TRBV5-1|TRBD1|few|TRBJ1-6
CASSYDRGSYNSPLHF
TGCGCCAGCAGCTACGACAGGGGCTCCTATAATTCACCCCTCCACTTT